The 27 T cell receptor beta chains reported below all come from one sample, sequenced in a study of spatial heterogeneity in lung cancer. Stated time point: blood at routine non-recurrence follow-up after resection. Via MiXCR, TCRdb re-called the 5' RACE reads, giving one row per CDR3 protein. The sample lists some 20,000 distinct CDR3 sequences, more than 8% occurring once. The material was PBMCs, obtained at follow-up. All receptors derive from a male donor with early-stage non-small cell lung cancer.

The table lists this clonotype with a count of one. A much larger clone lies one base from this, so it may be a read error. The chain joins TRBV28 to TRBJ2-7; D is possibly TRBD2 (6 bases). Germline V gene lookup returns CDR1 MDHEN and CDR2 SYDVKM. The CDR3 is 12 amino acids. Deletions cut 3 bases from V and 5 bases from J, with 8 bases between. CDR3 DNA sequence: TGTGCCAGCAGTTTTCCGGGGGACGAGCAGTACTTC. Translating it yields CASSFPGDEQYF.

V gene TRBV27 combines with J gene TRBJ2-5; no firm D call. CDR1 is MNHEY, CDR2 SMNVEV, per germline (reference sequence). V was pared by 2 bases and J by 3 bases, with 10 bases between. The CDR3 covers 14 residues. The CDR3 coding sequence is TGTGCCAGCAGTTTAGTCGGCCCTAAAGAGACCCAGTACTTC. Protein: CASSLVGPKETQYF.

In its sample, this clonotype was seen many times. The genes are TRBV7-2 and TRBJ2-3; perhaps TRBD1 as D (6 bases). The germline gives CDR1 SGHTA, CDR2 FQGNSA. Trimming removed 5 bases from V and 2 bases from J, with 11 bases in between. This CDR3 is 14 amino acids long. CDR3 in DNA: TGTGCCAGCAGCCCCCGGGACACCACAGATACGCAGTATTTT. Translation: CASSPRDTTDTQYF.

This clonotype was seen many times. The rearrangement joins TRBV6-1 to TRBJ1-3; D is perhaps TRBD1 (6 bases). CDR3 length: 16 amino acids. Per germline, CDR1 MNHNS and CDR2 SASEGT. The V end was cut by 3 bases, the J end by 1 base, with 13 bases between. The CDR3: CASSESVGTSGNTIYF. Written as DNA, the CDR3 is TGTGCCAGCAGTGAGAGTGTTGGGACATCTGGAAACACCATATATTTT.

The sample holds many counts of this clonotype. V usage is TRBV11-2 and J usage is TRBJ2-1; D remains ambiguous. V gave up 5 bases and J gave up 1 base, with 15 bases separating them. Germline V CDR1 and CDR2: SGHAT, FQNNGV. The CDR3 contains 16 residues. The CDR3 protein is CASSLGSRVSYNEQFF. The CDR3 DNA follows: TGTGCCAGCAGCCTAGGCAGTCGGGTTTCCTACAATGAGCAGTTCTTC.

This clonotype was recorded a few times. The chain uses TRBV11-2 and TRBJ2-1; 8 nucleotides align to TRBD2. From germline, CDR1 is SGHAT and CDR2 FQNNGV. After removal of 5 bases from V and 12 bases from J, the junction contained 6 bases not matched to a gene. The CDR3 has 12 amino acids. The CDR3 is CASSPQRERQFF. CDR3 in DNA: TGTGCCAGCAGCCCTCAGCGGGAGAGGCAGTTCTTC.

This clonotype was recorded many times. The rearrangement uses TRBV11-2 and TRBJ1-1; D perhaps matches TRBD1 (5 bases). Deletions cut 2 bases from V and 0 bases from J, with 7 bases between. The CDR3 is 14 residues long. Germline values: CDR1 SGHAT, CDR2 FQNNGV. The CDR3 DNA is TGTGCCAGCAGCTTAAGGGGAGTGAACACTGAAGCTTTCTTT. Its translation is CASSLRGVNTEAFF.

This clonotype has ten or more counts. The chain recombines TRBV12-3 or TRBV12-4 with TRBJ1-1; 8 bases are shared with TRBD1. The V gene end was trimmed by 5 bases and the J gene end by 6 bases; junction bases not matched to a gene: 5. The CDR3 length is 13 residues. CDR3 amino acids: CASSTGQGPEAFF. DNA for the CDR3: TGTGCCAGCAGTACCGGACAGGGCCCTGAAGCTTTCTTT.

As concerns this clonotype: A much larger clone is a single base away; this may be a read error. V and J are TRBV18 and TRBJ2-1; D perhaps matches TRBD1 (6 bases). This CDR3 is 18 amino acids long. The germline V gene has CDR1 KGHSH and CDR2 LQKENI. CDR3 residues: CVSSPFQPGHGSYNEQFF. CDR3 nucleotide sequence: TGTGTCAGCTCACCGTTCCAACCGGGACATGGTTCATACAATGAGCAGTTCTTC.

This clonotype was picked up many times. V and J are TRBV5-1 and TRBJ2-2; D is unclear. V was trimmed by 1 base and J by 3 bases, leaving 10 bases between them. Germline V CDR1 and CDR2: SGHRS, YFSETQ. The length of the CDR3 is 15 residues. The DNA for the CDR3 is TGCGCCAGCAGCTTGTCCTCCAGCGACACCGGGGAGCTGTTTTTT. Protein: CASSLSSSDTGELFF.

This clonotype is judged medium-sized. This chain joins TRBV15 and TRBJ2-7, with a weak D call TRBD2 (7 bases). V lost 3 bases, J lost 2 bases, and 17 bases lay in between. This CDR3 has 16 amino acids. From germline, CDR1 is LNHNV and CDR2 YYDKDF (reference sequence). CDR3 in amino acids: CATSRGGGPYTYEQYF. DNA of the CDR3: TGTGCCACCAGCAGGGGCGGGGGCCCTTATACCTACGAGCAGTACTTC.

The gene calls are TRBV2 and TRBJ2-4, with 12 bases fitting TRBD2. The germline V gene encodes CDR1 SNHLY and CDR2 FYNNEI. This CDR3 spans 19 amino acids. With 1 base clipped from V and 0 bases from J, the junction kept 7 bases outside the gene matches. The CDR3 sequence is CASSEGTSGESLAKNIQYF. The DNA for the CDR3 is TGTGCCAGCAGTGAAGGGACTAGCGGGGAGTCTCTAGCCAAAAACATTCAGTACTTC.

This clonotype was detected many times. The chain employs TRBV30 and TRBJ1-2, with D maybe TRBD1 (5 bases). Trimming removed 0 bases at V and 8 bases at J, with 13 bases between. Germline V gene sequence: CDR1 GTSNPN, CDR2 SVGIG (reference sequence). The CDR3 length is 13 residues. The CDR3 reads CAWSVLGRAGYTF. CDR3 DNA sequence: TGTGCCTGGAGTGTACTGGGCAGGGCGGGCTACACCTTC.

CDR3 DNA sequence: TGTGCCAGCAGTTCTGAGGGGACTTTCACCGGGGAGCTGTTTTTT. Translating gives CASSSEGTFTGELFF. The chain is built from TRBV6-2 or TRBV6-3 and TRBJ2-2; tentatively, D is TRBD2 (6 bases). This CDR3 comprises 15 residues. Germline CDR1 and CDR2: MNHEY and SVGEGT. Deletions cut 4 bases from V and 4 bases from J, with 13 bases between.

This clonotype has ten or more counts. The chain links TRBV20-1 to TRBJ2-3; D is ambiguous. The CDR3 covers 16 residues. Deletions cut 6 bases from V and 6 bases from J, with 25 bases between. Looked up from germline, CDR1 is DFQATT and CDR2 is SNEGSKA (reference sequence). This CDR3 is CSAWPRLQMVSDTQYF. The DNA of the CDR3 is TGCAGTGCCTGGCCTCGACTCCAAATGGTTTCGGATACGCAGTATTTT.

This clonotype was recorded at least ten times. The chain couples TRBV5-6 to TRBJ1-5; maybe TRBD1 (5 bases). Germline lookup yields CDR1 SGHDT and CDR2 YYEEEE. The CDR3 totals 14 residues. Trimming removed 4 bases from V and 4 bases from J, with 12 bases in between. The CDR3 loop reads CASSLGPGNQPQHF. In DNA, the CDR3 is TGTGCCAGCAGCCTGGGACCCGGGAATCAGCCCCAGCATTTT.

The V call is TRBV11-2, the J call TRBJ2-1; D is unresolved. This CDR3 has 13 amino acids. Trimming shortened V by 2 bases and J by 5 bases, and 7 bases separated the two germline ends. Germline V gives CDR1 SGHAT, CDR2 FQNNGV. CDR3 residues: CASSLNTHNEQFF. Written as DNA, the CDR3 is TGTGCCAGCAGCTTAAACACCCACAATGAGCAGTTCTTC.

This clonotype appeared many times. The chain employs TRBV5-4 and TRBJ2-2, with D perhaps matching TRBD1 (6 bases). There are 16 residues in the CDR3. Trimming took 4 bases from V and 5 from J, leaving 18 bases between them. Germline V lookup: CDR1 SGHNT, CDR2 YYREEE (reference sequence). CDR3 coding DNA: TGTGCCAGCAGCGCCCGGGACACTGGTTGGACCGGGGAGCTGTTTTTT. As protein: CASSARDTGWTGELFF.

In this sample, this clonotype turned up many times. The chain is built from TRBV7-2 and TRBJ1-2; the match to TRBD1 covers 11 bases. Trimming took 2 bases from V and 8 from J; bases not matched to a gene: 4. Germline V CDR1 and CDR2: SGHTA, FQGNSA. This CDR3 contains 14 residues. In DNA form, the CDR3 reads TGTGCCAGCAGCTTAACCGGGACAGGGGGAGGCTACACCTTC. Translating gives CASSLTGTGGGYTF.

There are many counts of this clonotype. The rearrangement uses TRBV2 and TRBJ2-7; 7 bases map to TRBD1. V lost 6 bases to trimming and J lost 4 bases; unmatched junction nucleotides: 6. Looked up from germline, CDR1 is SNHLY and CDR2 is FYNNEI. CDR3 length: 13 amino acids. CDR3 coding DNA: TGTGCCAGCAGCAACAGGGGTGGTTACGAGCAGTACTTC. Translation gives CASSNRGGYEQYF.

This clonotype was seen at least ten times. The chain recombines TRBV5-6 with TRBJ2-5, with TRBD2 matching over 9 bases. The CDR3 is 16 amino acids. The germline CDR1 and CDR2 sequences are SGHDT and YYEEEE. V trimming: 4 bases; J trimming: 1 base; junction bases outside the gene matches: 8. The CDR3 protein is CASSRVASGIQETQYF. The CDR3 DNA sequence: TGTGCCAGCAGCCGGGTCGCTAGCGGGATCCAAGAGACCCAGTACTTC.

Ten or more counts support this clonotype. The chain uses TRBV10-3 and TRBJ2-7; 8 bases line up with TRBD1. The germline V gene has CDR1 ENHRY and CDR2 SYGVKD. This CDR3 contains 18 residues. The ends lost 2 bases at V and 4 bases at J; junction bases unmatched: 16. The CDR3, as DNA: TGTGCCATCAGTGAGACCCCAGGGGGCTATTCCTCTAGATACGAGCAGTACTTC. This encodes CAISETPGGYSSRYEQYF.

Relative to its sample, this clonotype is medium-sized. The chain uses TRBV7-8 and TRBJ1-2, with D maybe TRBD1 (6 bases). V dropped 0 bases and J dropped 3 bases, with 17 bases sitting between them. The CDR3 has 17 residues. The germline V gene has CDR1 SGHVS and CDR2 FQNEAQ. DNA for the CDR3: TGTGCCAGCAGCTTAGCGTTTAGGGGGGCGGTAGACTATGGCTACACCTTC. Protein sequence: CASSLAFRGAVDYGYTF. Drawing the rest from reference TRBV7-8 and TRBJ1-2, the complete variable domain is GAGVSQSPRYKVAKRGQDVALRCDPISGHVSLFWYQQALGQGPEFLTYFQNEAQLDKSGLPSDRFFAERPEGSVSTLKIQRTQQEDSAVYLCASSLAFRGAVDYGYTFGSGTRLTVV.

This clonotype came up a few times. The rearrangement uses TRBV12-3 or TRBV12-4 and TRBJ1-6; D unclear. The germline V and J ends were trimmed by 5 bases and 7 bases, with 15 bases remaining between them. CDR3 length equals 15 residues. This CDR3 reads CASSRYMEANSPLHF. The CDR3, as DNA: TGTGCCAGCAGTCGATACATGGAGGCCAATTCACCCCTCCACTTT.

Ten or more counts support this clonotype. The J gene is TRBJ2-7, the V gene TRBV7-6; no clear D. This CDR3 region has 14 residues. Between the trimmed V and J ends, which lost 4 bases and 5 bases, there was a span of 15 bases. Germline lookup yields CDR1 SGHVS and CDR2 FNYEAQ. DNA for the CDR3: TGTGCCAGCAGCTCCCCAGTGTTTGGCCACGAGCAGTACTTC. Its translation: CASSSPVFGHEQYF.

A word on this clonotype: A much bigger clone sits one base away, suggesting this may be a read error. This chain links TRBV6-2 or TRBV6-3 with TRBJ1-5; D unclear. CDR1 MNHEY and CDR2 SVGEGT come from the germline V gene. CDR3 length: 14 amino acids. The ends were cut back, 2 bases at V and 0 bases at J, with 5 bases in the middle. This chain's CDR3 is CASSYGDSNQPQHF. DNA of the CDR3: TGTGCCAGCAGTTACGGGGATAGCAATCAGCCCCAGCATTTT.

This clonotype was observed at least ten times. This chain links TRBV7-9 with TRBJ1-4, with 9 bases aligning to TRBD1. CDR1 and CDR2 (germline): SEHNR, FQNEAQ (reference sequence). This CDR3 region has 15 residues. V was clipped by 5 bases and J by 6 bases; unmatched bases: 7. DNA for the CDR3: TGTGCCAGCAGCAGCCGGACAGGGGAAGATGAAAAACTGTTTTTT. Residues: CASSSRTGEDEKLFF.